Below, 29 T cell receptor beta chains from the same sample are listed, as sequenced in a study of T cells in Graves' hyperthyroidism and ophthalmopathy. Template material for amplifying TCR beta CDR3 regions consisted of RNA transcripts. The TCR CDR3 was amplified in a first-round RT-PCR using the HTBI primer set. TCRdb called the multiplex PCR reads again in MiXCR, with one record for every CDR3 protein. The profile shows a few hundred thousand distinct CDR3 sequences, 15% to 18% of them singletons. Sequencing used blood. These receptor sequences come from a woman aged 25 to 45 with Graves' hyperthyroidism.

The CDR3 bases are TGTGCCAGCACCGGGACAGGGAGAGATTCACCCCTCCACTTT. Translated, it gives CASTGTGRDSPLHF. The chain combines TRBV7-9 with TRBJ1-6; 9 bases map to TRBD1. The junction had 6 bases not matched to a gene; V was cut back by 7 bases and J by 8 bases. Germline CDR1 is SEHNR and CDR2 is FQNEAQ (reference sequence). CDR3 length: 14 amino acids. Supplemented by reference TRBV7-9 and TRBJ1-6, the full variable domain reads DTGVSQNPRHKITKRGQNVTFRCDPISEHNRLYWYRQTLGQGPEFLTYFQNEAQLEKSRLLSDRFSAERPKGSFSTLEIQRTEQGDSAMYLCASTGTGRDSPLHFGNGTRLTVT.

This clonotype was recorded many times. The chain combines TRBV5-6 with TRBJ2-7; TRBD1 matches at 8 bases. Germline V gene data show CDR1 as SGHDT and CDR2 as YYEEEE. CDR3 length: 16 amino acids. The V gene end was trimmed by 3 bases and the J gene end by 4 bases; junction bases not matched to a gene: 12. For the CDR3, the DNA is TGTGCCAGCAGCTCCCACCGGACAGGGCTCGGTTACGAGCAGTACTTC. This gives the protein CASSSHRTGLGYEQYF. Looking up the rest from reference TRBV5-6 and TRBJ2-7 gives the full variable domain: DAGVTQSPTHLIKTRGQQVTLRCSPKSGHDTVSWYQQALGQGPQFIFQYYEEEERQRGNFPDRFSGHQFPNYSSELNVNALLLGDSALYLCASSSHRTGLGYEQYFGPGTRLTVT.

V and J are TRBV5-1 and TRBJ1-4, with 7 bases fitting TRBD1. V trimming: 1 base; J trimming: 6 bases; junction bases outside the gene matches: 6. CDR1 and CDR2 from the germline V gene are SGHRS and YFSETQ. The CDR3 is made up of 15 amino acids. The CDR3 region has the DNA TGCGCCAGCAGCTTGTATTACAGGGGAGATGAAAAACTGTTTTTT. Residues: CASSLYYRGDEKLFF.

As for this clonotype: A read error may explain this, as a much larger clone is one base away. This chain's CDR3 is CASSLAGVSGNEQFF. CDR3 bases: TGTGCCAGCAGTTTAGCAGGGGTGAGTGGGAATGAGCAGTTCTTC. The chain has TRBV12-3 or TRBV12-4 and TRBJ2-1; D is possibly TRBD1 (5 bases). The V gene lost 0 bases and the J gene lost 7 bases, with 13 bases spanning the gap. The CDR3 loop spans 15 amino acids.

This clonotype was recorded at least ten times. This chain connects TRBV7-2 to TRBJ2-5; TRBD2 might be the D (6 bases). V lost 2 bases to trimming and J lost 1 base, with 11 bases between them. CDR3 length: 15 amino acids. Germline CDR1 is SGHTA and CDR2 is FQGNSA. Here the CDR3 DNA reads TGTGCCAGCAGCTTAACGGCGGGGATCCAAGAGACCCAGTACTTC. Translation gives CASSLTAGIQETQYF.

This clonotype was counted only a few times. CDR3 amino acids: CAWGQGTTNEKLFF. The CDR3 DNA sequence: TGTGCCTGGGGGCAGGGAACAACTAATGAAAAACTGTTTTTT. The chain joins TRBV30 to TRBJ1-4; D perhaps matches TRBD1 (5 bases). Germline V gene data show CDR1 as GTSNPN and CDR2 as SVGIG (reference sequence). The V and J ends lost 5 bases and 0 bases respectively, with 10 bases between them. CDR3 length: 14 residues.

There are a few counts of this clonotype. The J gene is TRBJ2-3, the V gene TRBV6-2 or TRBV6-3; D unclear. Trimming took off 10 bases at V and 0 bases at J, with 20 bases between the two ends. The germline gives CDR1 MNHEY, CDR2 SVGEGT. The CDR3 has 16 residues. In DNA form, the CDR3 reads TGTGCCACCCTGCTCCTGGCGGTCACTAGCACAGATACGCAGTATTTT. The encoded protein is CATLLLAVTSTDTQYF.

This clonotype has ten or more counts. The J gene is TRBJ2-3, the V gene TRBV7-3; 10 bases fit TRBD2. Germline-derived CDR1 and CDR2 are SGHTA and FQGTGA. The CDR3 contains 15 residues. V lost 4 bases to trimming and J lost 3 bases; unmatched junction nucleotides: 4. CDR3 sequence: CASSSSGSSTDTQYF. Written as DNA, the CDR3 is TGTGCCAGCAGCTCTAGCGGGAGTTCGACAGATACGCAGTATTTT.

This clonotype was observed once. The rearrangement uses TRBV28 and TRBJ2-3, with 10 bases aligning to TRBD1. The CDR3 is made up of 15 amino acids. Losses at the gene ends were 4 bases for V and 2 bases for J; bases not matched to a gene: 3. Germline loops: CDR1 MDHEN, CDR2 SYDVKM. CDR3 DNA: TGTGCCAGCAGTTCAGGACAGGGGGTCACAGATACGCAGTATTTT. Amino acid sequence: CASSSGQGVTDTQYF.

This clonotype was recorded at least ten times. The V gene is TRBV12-5, the J gene TRBJ2-2, with TRBD2 identical over 9 bases. J lost 5 bases, V lost 2 bases, and 6 bases had no gene match. The germline gives CDR1 LGHNT, CDR2 FRNRAP. CDR3 length: 16 amino acids. The CDR3 DNA sequence: TGTGCTAGTGGTTTGCCCATAGCGGGAGAAACCGGGGAGCTGTTTTTT. Translating it yields CASGLPIAGETGELFF.

This clonotype is labeled as hyperexpanded. The rearrangement links TRBV11-1 to TRBJ2-3; weak D call: TRBD2 (7 bases). Trimming left V 2 bases short and J 0 bases short, with 9 bases between. From germline, CDR1 is SGHAT and CDR2 FQDESV (reference sequence). The length of the CDR3 is 15 residues. The CDR3 loop is CASSLWGGSTDTQYF. CDR3 nucleotides: TGTGCCAGCAGCTTATGGGGGGGCAGCACAGATACGCAGTATTTT.

In its sample, this clonotype was seen a few times. The chain combines TRBV10-3 with TRBJ1-1, with D possibly being TRBD1 (5 bases). The CDR3 is made up of 15 amino acids. Trimming took off 3 bases at V and 5 bases at J, with 16 bases between the two ends. Germline CDR1 ENHRY, CDR2 SYGVKD. CDR3 region: CAISDRDSQGTEAFF. The CDR3 nucleotides are TGTGCCATCAGTGACCGAGACAGTCAAGGAACTGAAGCTTTCTTT.

The chain is built from TRBV28 and TRBJ2-4; TRBD2 matches at 11 bases. V lost 6 bases, J lost 7 bases, and 5 bases stayed unmatched. The germline gives CDR1 MDHEN, CDR2 SYDVKM. The CDR3 loop spans 14 amino acids. CDR3: CASRTGLAENIQYF. The CDR3 nucleotides are TGTGCCAGCAGAACGGGACTAGCGGAGAACATTCAGTACTTC.

At least ten counts were recorded for this clonotype. The gene calls are TRBV20-1 and TRBJ2-3; 8 nucleotides align to TRBD2. The ends lost 0 bases at V and 5 bases at J; junction bases unmatched: 10. Germline CDR1 reads DFQATT; CDR2 reads SNEGSKA (reference sequence). There are 16 residues in the CDR3. The chain's CDR3 is CSARDPSSGMRDTQYF. In nucleotides, the CDR3 is TGCAGTGCTAGAGATCCGAGTAGCGGGATGAGAGATACGCAGTATTTT.

V and J are TRBV29-1 and TRBJ2-3, with 10 nucleotides matching TRBD2. V lost 4 bases, J lost 3 bases, and 4 bases stayed unmatched. Germline V lookup: CDR1 SQVTM, CDR2 ANQGSEA. The CDR3 is 14 residues long. The CDR3 DNA is TGCAGCGTTGTACTAGCGGGGAGGACAGATACGCAGTATTTT. Encoded protein: CSVVLAGRTDTQYF.

This clonotype was detected once. V is TRBV9 and J is TRBJ2-2, with 15 bases lining up with TRBD2. V shed 3 bases, J shed 2 bases, and the junction held 5 bases outside the gene matches. Germline V lookup: CDR1 SGDLS, CDR2 YYNGEE. The CDR3 sequence is 18 residues long. The CDR3 DNA reads as TGTGCCAGCAGCGAGGGGGGACTAGCGGGAGGAAACACCGGGGAGCTGTTTTTT. This encodes CASSEGGLAGGNTGELFF.

This clonotype showed up many times. The chain uses TRBV20-1 and TRBJ2-1, with no clear D. The CDR3 runs 13 residues. Per germline, CDR1 DFQATT and CDR2 SNEGSKA (reference sequence). Trimming cost V 3 bases and J 3 bases, with 9 bases left between them. As DNA, the CDR3 is TGCAGTGCTAGTCTGGGGAACTACAATGAGCAGTTCTTC. Translated: CSASLGNYNEQFF.

This clonotype occurred many times. The rearrangement uses TRBV7-9 and TRBJ2-5, with a tentative D call TRBD2 (5 bases). Germline V CDR1 and CDR2: SEHNR, FQNEAQ (reference sequence). This CDR3 has 13 amino acids. With 1 base removed from V and 10 bases from J, the gap between germline ends came to 13 bases. The CDR3 coding sequence is TGTGCCAGCAGCTTAGAGGGCGTCGGGGTCCAGTACTTC. Its protein is CASSLEGVGVQYF. The full variable domain, in which reference TRBV7-9 and TRBJ2-5 provide the parts outside the CDR3, is DTGVSQNPRHKITKRGQNVTFRCDPISEHNRLYWYRQTLGQGPEFLTYFQNEAQLEKSRLLSDRFSAERPKGSFSTLEIQRTEQGDSAMYLCASSLEGVGVQYFGPGTRLLVL.

The table lists this clonotype with many counts. The chain combines TRBV15 with TRBJ2-5; D unresolved. Germline CDR1 reads LNHNV; CDR2 reads YYDKDF (reference sequence). The CDR3 runs to 14 residues. V dropped 0 bases and J dropped 5 bases, with 10 bases sitting between them. CDR3 sequence reads: CATSRDPIAETQYF. The CDR3, as DNA: TGTGCCACCAGCAGAGATCCGATTGCGGAGACCCAGTACTTC.

The genes are TRBV5-5 and TRBJ2-3, with 9 nucleotides matching TRBD2. The CDR3 has 18 residues. Germline lookup yields CDR1 SGHKS and CDR2 YYEKEE (reference sequence). The V gene end was trimmed by 6 bases and the J gene end by 2 bases; junction bases not matched to a gene: 16. This chain's CDR3 is CASTYRVSGSGSTDTQYF. CDR3 in DNA: TGTGCCAGCACATACAGGGTTAGCGGGAGTGGGTCCACAGATACGCAGTATTTT.

This clonotype has ten or more counts. The V call is TRBV30, the J call TRBJ2-1, with 9 bases aligning to TRBD1. CDR1 is GTSNPN, CDR2 SVGIG, per germline (reference sequence). CDR3 length equals 15 residues. The trim removed 0 bases at V and 7 bases at J, leaving 7 bases unmatched. This CDR3 reads CAWSVGDRVINEQFF. CDR3 nucleotides: TGTGCCTGGAGTGTAGGGGACAGGGTCATTAATGAGCAGTTCTTC. Using reference TRBV30 and TRBJ2-1 for the parts outside the CDR3, the full variable domain is SQTIHQWPATLVQPVGSPLSLECTVEGTSNPNLYWYRQAAGRGLQLLFYSVGIGQISSEVPQNLSASRPQDRQFILSSKKLLLSDSGFYLCAWSVGDRVINEQFFGPGTRLTVL.

This clonotype was counted ten times or more. The rearrangement links TRBV5-1 to TRBJ2-1, with D maybe TRBD2 (5 bases). CDR1 SGHRS and CDR2 YFSETQ come from the germline V gene. The ends were cut back, 6 bases at V and 7 bases at J, with 8 bases in the middle. The CDR3 is 11 residues long. CDR3 sequence reads: CASNTGNEQFF. The CDR3 region has the DNA TGCGCCAGCAACACGGGGAATGAGCAGTTCTTC.

This clonotype was counted ten times or more. This chain joins TRBV27 and TRBJ2-5; D is unresolved. The V end was cut by 3 bases, the J end by 4 bases, with 9 bases between. This CDR3 contains 13 residues. Germline CDR1 MNHEY, CDR2 SMNVEV (reference sequence). The CDR3 nucleotides read TGTGCCAGCAGTTTCCGATCCGGAGAGACCCAGTACTTC. It is translated as CASSFRSGETQYF.

The sample holds many counts of this clonotype. This chain links TRBV30 with TRBJ2-1; no reliable D call. V was shortened by 4 bases and J by 14 bases, with 18 bases between the two germline ends. Germline lookup yields CDR1 GTSNPN and CDR2 SVGIG (reference sequence). The CDR3 covers 12 residues. The CDR3 loop is CAWKGSYPQEFF. CDR3 coding DNA: TGTGCCTGGAAGGGTAGCTACCCCCAGGAGTTCTTC. Filled out from reference TRBV30 and TRBJ2-1, the complete variable domain reads SQTIHQWPATLVQPVGSPLSLECTVEGTSNPNLYWYRQAAGRGLQLLFYSVGIGQISSEVPQNLSASRPQDRQFILSSKKLLLSDSGFYLCAWKGSYPQEFFGPGTRLTVL.

This chain links TRBV5-1 with TRBJ2-1; weak D call: TRBD2 (6 bases). Between the trimmed V and J ends, which lost 4 bases and 8 bases, there was a span of 19 bases. The CDR3 sequence is 15 residues long. Germline loops: CDR1 SGHRS, CDR2 YFSETQ. CDR3 residues: CASSPGLRRFDEQFF. In nucleotides, the CDR3 is TGCGCCAGCAGCCCGGGACTCCGGCGGTTCGATGAGCAGTTCTTC. The full variable domain, in which reference TRBV5-1 and TRBJ2-1 provide the parts outside the CDR3, is KAGVTQTPRYLIKTRGQQVTLSCSPISGHRSVSWYQQTPGQGLQFLFEYFSETQRNKGNFPGRFSGRQFSNSRSEMNVSTLELGDSALYLCASSPGLRRFDEQFFGPGTRLTVL.

A few counts support this clonotype. The chain carries TRBV2 and TRBJ1-1, with 9 bases aligning to TRBD1. V was clipped by 6 bases and J by 1 base; unmatched bases: 6. The CDR3 runs 15 residues. In germline, CDR1 is SNHLY, CDR2 FYNNEI. As DNA, the CDR3 is TGTGCCAGCAGCTCCACGGGACAGGGGAACACTGAAGCTTTCTTT. Its translation is CASSSTGQGNTEAFF.

A remark on this clonotype: This may come from a read error, since a much larger clone is one base off. The gene calls are TRBV27 and TRBJ2-1; TRBD1 aligns across 9 bases. The junction had 11 bases not matched to a gene; V was cut back by 10 bases and J by 4 bases. In germline, CDR1 is MNHEY, CDR2 SMNVEV (reference sequence). This CDR3 comprises 15 residues. The CDR3 DNA reads TGTGCCAACAGGGTCCCGGGACAGGGTTACAATGAGCAGTTCTTC. As protein: CANRVPGQGYNEQFF.

Worth noting for this clonotype: This may come from a read error, since a much larger clone is one base off. The CDR3 does not close with the conserved phenylalanine or tryptophan, likely indicating a read error. The gene calls are TRBV20-1 and TRBJ2-7; TRBD2 matches at 7 bases. Trimming removed 1 base from V and 0 bases from J; junction bases left unmatched: 3. Looked up from germline, CDR1 is DFQATT and CDR2 is SNEGSKA (reference sequence). The CDR3 is 14 residues long. This chain's CDR3 is CSARASGSSYEQYL. The CDR3 nucleotides are TGCAGTGCTAGAGCTAGCGGTAGCTCCTACGAGCAGTACCTC.

This clonotype was counted between two and nine times. This chain connects TRBV20-1 to TRBJ2-3; D gene ambiguous. Germline values: CDR1 DFQATT, CDR2 SNEGSKA (reference sequence). The CDR3 has 15 residues. Trimming stripped 0 bases from V and 0 bases from J, with 10 bases between. This CDR3 is CSAREASSSTDTQYF. The CDR3 DNA reads as TGCAGTGCTAGAGAAGCGAGCTCTAGCACAGATACGCAGTATTTT.